A selection of T cell receptor beta chains follows, all from one sample in a study of CD8+CD57+ T cells in acquired aplastic anemia. TCRdb fed the reads into MiXCR, producing one record per CDR3 protein. Among some 200,000 distinct CDR3 sequences, around 32% were seen once, and the ten largest hold roughly 1.1%. Sequenced input: sorted CD4+, CD8+, or CD8+CD57+ T cells (not recorded which) from PBMCs. The receptors were sampled from a human donor in good health, serving as a control. Each CDR3 is given with its conserved first and last residue. A D gene is named only where the DNA matches it firmly. Some rows have no size entry. The others give once, few or many, or a class for an expanded clone.

TRBJ2-3	TRBV7-2	many	.	TGTGCCAGCAGCTTTTTAGGTTGGTACACAGATACGCAGTATTTT	CASSFLGWYTDTQYF
TRBJ2-5	TRBV19	.	.	TGTGCCAGTAGTATGGTGGGACTGACAACTTACCAAGAGACCCAGTACTTC	CASSMVGLTTYQETQYF
TRBJ2-3	TRBV2	many	TRBD2	TGTGCCAGCAGTGCCCGTAGCGGGGTAGCTAGCACAGATACGCAGTATTTT	CASSARSGVASTDTQYF
TRBJ1-2	TRBV11-2	.	.	TGTGCCAGCAGCCCCCGAGACCCTATTAACTATGGCTACACCTTC	CASSPRDPINYGYTF
TRBJ1-3	TRBV5-6	many	.	TGTGCCAGCAGCACCTCGACCCTTATTCGAAACACCATATATTTT	CASSTSTLIRNTIYF
TRBJ2-5	TRBV20-1	many	.	TGCAGTGCTAGGAGGTCACAGTGGGGTCGAGAGACCCAGTACTTC	CSARRSQWGRETQYF
TRBJ2-2	TRBV5-5	.	.	TGTGCCAGCAGCCGGAATCTGCAGGGCCTCGGGGAGCTGTTTTTT	CASSRNLQGLGELFF
TRBJ2-7	TRBV5-4	few	TRBD2	TGTGCCAGCAGCTTGGGGGGACTAGCGGGAGAGGTCGAGCAGTACTTC	CASSLGGLAGEVEQYF
TRBJ1-5	TRBV28	few	.	TGTGCCAGCAGTTCCGGGTCTCAGCCCCAGCATTTT	CASSSGSQPQHF
TRBJ2-1	TRBV9	.	.	TGTGCCAACAGCTTGTTGTCAGGGAGCTCCTACAATGAGCAGTTCTTC	CANSLLSGSSYNEQFF
TRBJ2-1	TRBV9	.	.	TGTGCCAGCAGCGTAGCAGGTCCGAGCTCCTACAATGAGCAGTTCTTC	CASSVAGPSSYNEQFF
TRBJ1-5	TRBV2	many	.	.	CASSSSGFPGQPQHF
TRBJ1-6	TRBV12-5	many	TRBD1	TGTGCTAGTGGTTACAGGGGGCTTAGTAATTCACCCCTCCACTTT	CASGYRGLSNSPLHF
TRBJ2-1	TRBV5-1	.	.	TGCGCCAGCAGAGTTGGTACAGCGGCACTGCAGTTCTTC	CASRVGTAALQFF
TRBJ2-5	TRBV7-2	many	.	TGTGCCAGCAGCTTCCCGGGGGCTGCCAGCTGGCAAGAGACCCAGTACTTC	CASSFPGAASWQETQYF
TRBJ2-3	TRBV12-3/TRBV12-4	.	.	TGTGCCAGCAGTCCGAGACGACTGAACACAGATACGCAGTATTTT	CASSPRRLNTDTQYF
TRBJ2-1	TRBV4-2	few	TRBD2	TGTGCCAGCAGGCGACTAGCGGGAGGTACTTACAATGAGCAGTTCTTC	CASRRLAGGTYNEQFF
TRBJ1-1	TRBV11-2	.	.	TGTGCCAGCAGCCGATCTGCTCTGGGAGCCCCTGAAGCTTTCTTT	CASSRSALGAPEAFF
TRBJ2-7	TRBV19	many	.	TGTGCCAGTAGTAAAAATGTAGGCGCCCACCCGGGAGAGCAGTACTTC	CASSKNVGAHPGEQYF
TRBJ2-5	TRBV15	.	TRBD2	TGTGCCACCAGCAGAGACACCGTCCGGGAGGCCCAGTACTTC	CATSRDTVREAQYF
TRBJ1-2	TRBV19	few	TRBD1	TGTGCCAGTACCCGGACAGGGGACAACTATGGCTACACCTTC	CASTRTGDNYGYTF
TRBJ2-1	TRBV25-1	.	.	TGTGCCAGCTGGGACCTCTACAATGAGCAGTTCTTC	CASWDLYNEQFF
TRBJ1-2	TRBV5-4	few	TRBD1	TGTGCCAGCAGCTTTTTACAGTCGACAGGGTTTACTGGTGGCTACACCTTC	CASSFLQSTGFTGGYTF
TRBJ1-2	TRBV15	.	.	TGTGCCACCAGCAGAGTGTCCCCCCCTTACACAGGGAGTTCTGGCTACACCTTC	CATSRVSPPYTGSSGYTF
TRBJ2-1	TRBV2	many	.	TGTGCCAGCAGCCCCAGTGAGGCCCGGGACCAAAGATTTTTC	CASSPSEARDQRFF
TRBJ1-2	TRBV2	.	TRBD1	TGTGCCAGCAGGGATCAGGGGGTCCGATGGGCCTACACCTTC	CASRDQGVRWAYTF
TRBJ2-6	TRBV12-3/TRBV12-4	once	.	TGTGCCAGCTTTGGGGCCAACGTCCTGACTTTC	CASFGANVLTF
TRBJ2-7	TRBV28	few	TRBD1	TGTGCCAGCAAGTTTTTGGGACAGGGGTCCTACGAGCAGTACTTC	CASKFLGQGSYEQYF
TRBJ1-1	TRBV5-4	.	.	TGTGCCAGCAGCTTGTTTCACGGACGCCTGGGGAACACTGAAGCTTTCTTT	CASSLFHGRLGNTEAFF
TRBJ2-1	TRBV5-1	.	.	TGCGCCAGCAGCTTGCGCCAAGGGACACTGAACAATGAGCAGTTCTTC	CASSLRQGTLNNEQFF
TRBJ2-1	TRBV24-1	many	.	TGTGCCACCAGTGATTCAAGCCGCAATGAGCAGTTCTTC	CATSDSSRNEQFF
TRBJ2-7	TRBV2	.	TRBD1	TGTGCCAGCAGTGACCCCGGGACAGGTGGTACCGAGCAGTACTTC	CASSDPGTGGTEQYF
TRBJ2-2	TRBV20-1	many	.	TGCAGTGCTTATCACGGAGGTGCCGGGGAGCTGTTTTTT	CSAYHGGAGELFF
TRBJ1-2	TRBV12-3/TRBV12-4	.	TRBD1	TGTGCCAGCACCTCGGACAGGGCCATTAGGGCCTATGGCTACACCTTC	CASTSDRAIRAYGYTF
TRBJ2-3	TRBV2	many	.	TGTGCCAGCAGTGTGGGTTTGGCGCAGTATTTT	CASSVGLAQYF
TRBJ1-1	TRBV5-1	few	.	TGCGCCAGCAGCTTAATCCGGGACCGAACGAACACTGAAGCTTTCTTT	CASSLIRDRTNTEAFF
TRBJ1-5	TRBV15	.	.	TGTGCCACTAGAATGGCTAGCAATCAGCCCCAGCATTTT	CATRMASNQPQHF
TRBJ2-1	TRBV20-1	few	TRBD2	TGCAGTGCCAATCCACTAAGCGGGAGGGCCTTCGGGTATGAGCAGTTCTTC	CSANPLSGRAFGYEQFF
TRBJ1-2	TRBV9	few	.	TGTGCCAGCAGTGCCCGGGGCGCCTTC	CASSARGAF
TRBJ1-2	TRBV7-2	many	.	TGTGCCAGCAGCCCCGTAATGGGGAGTGGCTACACCTTC	CASSPVMGSGYTF